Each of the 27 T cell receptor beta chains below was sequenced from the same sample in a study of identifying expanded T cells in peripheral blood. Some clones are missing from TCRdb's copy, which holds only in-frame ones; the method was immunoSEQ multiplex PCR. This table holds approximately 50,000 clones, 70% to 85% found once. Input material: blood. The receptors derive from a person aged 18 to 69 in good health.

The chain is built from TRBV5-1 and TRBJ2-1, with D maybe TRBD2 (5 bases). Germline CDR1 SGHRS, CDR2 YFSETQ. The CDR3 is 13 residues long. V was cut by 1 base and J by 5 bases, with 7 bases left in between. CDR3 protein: CASSLSGNNEQFF. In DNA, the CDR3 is TGCGCCAGCAGCTTGTCCGGGAACAATGAGCAGTTCTTC.

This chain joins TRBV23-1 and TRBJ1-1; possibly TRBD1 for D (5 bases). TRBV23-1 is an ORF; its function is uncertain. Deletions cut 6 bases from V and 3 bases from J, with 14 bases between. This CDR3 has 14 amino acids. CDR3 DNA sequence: TGCGCCAGCAGACAACACGGGGCGGACACTGAAGCTTTCTTT. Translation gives CASRQHGADTEAFF.

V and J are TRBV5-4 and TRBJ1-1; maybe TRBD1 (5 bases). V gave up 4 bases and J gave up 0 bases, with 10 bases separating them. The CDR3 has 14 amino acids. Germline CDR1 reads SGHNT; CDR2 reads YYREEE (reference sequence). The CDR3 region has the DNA TGTGCCAGCAGCGGAGGACAATTGAACACTGAAGCTTTCTTT. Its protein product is CASSGGQLNTEAFF.

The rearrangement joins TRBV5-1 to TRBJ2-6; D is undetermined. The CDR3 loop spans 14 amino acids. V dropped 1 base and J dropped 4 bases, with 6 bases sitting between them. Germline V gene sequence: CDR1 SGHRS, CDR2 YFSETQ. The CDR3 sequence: CASSLQQGANVLTF. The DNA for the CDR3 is TGCGCCAGCAGCTTGCAGCAGGGGGCCAACGTCCTGACTTTC.

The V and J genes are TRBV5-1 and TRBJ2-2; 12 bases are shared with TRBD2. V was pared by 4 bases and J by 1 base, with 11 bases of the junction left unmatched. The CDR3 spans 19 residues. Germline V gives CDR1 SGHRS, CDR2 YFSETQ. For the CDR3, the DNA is TGCGCCAGCAGCACGGACCCGGGACTAGCGGGTCTGAACACCGGGGAGCTGTTTTTT. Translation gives CASSTDPGLAGLNTGELFF.

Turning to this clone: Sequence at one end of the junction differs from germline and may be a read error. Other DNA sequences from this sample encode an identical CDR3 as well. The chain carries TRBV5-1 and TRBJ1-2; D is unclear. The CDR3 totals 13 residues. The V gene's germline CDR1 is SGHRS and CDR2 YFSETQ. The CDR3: CASSLEADYGYTF. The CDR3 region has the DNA TGTGCCAGCAGCTTGGAGGCAGACTATGGCTACACCTTC.

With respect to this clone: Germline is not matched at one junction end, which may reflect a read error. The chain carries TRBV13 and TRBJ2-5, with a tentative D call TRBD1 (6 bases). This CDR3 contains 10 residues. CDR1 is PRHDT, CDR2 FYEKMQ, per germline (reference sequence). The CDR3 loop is CASSQPGHHF. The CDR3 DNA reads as TGTGCCAGCAGCCAGCCGGGACACCACTTC. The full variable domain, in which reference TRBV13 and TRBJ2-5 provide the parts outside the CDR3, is AAGVIQSPRHLIKEKRETATLKCYPIPRHDTVYWYQQGPGQDPQFLISFYEKMQSDKGSIPDRFSAQQFSDYHSELNMSSLELGDSALYFCASSQPGHHFGPGTRLLVL.

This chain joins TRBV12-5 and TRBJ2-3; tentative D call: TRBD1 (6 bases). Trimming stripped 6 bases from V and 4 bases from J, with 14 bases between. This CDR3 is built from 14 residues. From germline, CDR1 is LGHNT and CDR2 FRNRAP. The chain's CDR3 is CASGNPTGPDTQYF. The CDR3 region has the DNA TGTGCTAGTGGAAATCCTACAGGGCCAGATACGCAGTATTTT.

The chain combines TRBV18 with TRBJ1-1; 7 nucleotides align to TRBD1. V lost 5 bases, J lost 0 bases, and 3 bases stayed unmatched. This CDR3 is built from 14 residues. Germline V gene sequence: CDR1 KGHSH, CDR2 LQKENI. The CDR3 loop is CASSAQGVNTEAFF. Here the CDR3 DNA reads TGTGCCAGCTCAGCTCAGGGGGTGAACACTGAAGCTTTCTTT. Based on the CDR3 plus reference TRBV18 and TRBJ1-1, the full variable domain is NAGVMQNPRHLVRRRGQEARLRCSPMKGHSHVYWYRQLPEEGLKFMVYLQKENIIDESGMPKERFSAEFPKEGPSILRIQQVVRGDSAAYFCASSAQGVNTEAFFGQGTRLTVV.

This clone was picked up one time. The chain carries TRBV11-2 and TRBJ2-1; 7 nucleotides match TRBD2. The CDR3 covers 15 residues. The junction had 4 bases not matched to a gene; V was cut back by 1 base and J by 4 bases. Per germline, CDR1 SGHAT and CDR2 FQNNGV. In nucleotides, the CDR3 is TGTGCCAGCAGCTTAGTCCGCGGGAGTTACAATGAGCAGTTCTTC. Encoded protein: CASSLVRGSYNEQFF.

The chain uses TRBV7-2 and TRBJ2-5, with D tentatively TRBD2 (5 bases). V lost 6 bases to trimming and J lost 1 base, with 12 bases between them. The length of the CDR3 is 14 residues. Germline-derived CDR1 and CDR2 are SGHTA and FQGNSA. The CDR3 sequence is CASRIGGFQETQYF. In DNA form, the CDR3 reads TGTGCCAGCAGAATCGGAGGTTTCCAAGAGACCCAGTACTTC.

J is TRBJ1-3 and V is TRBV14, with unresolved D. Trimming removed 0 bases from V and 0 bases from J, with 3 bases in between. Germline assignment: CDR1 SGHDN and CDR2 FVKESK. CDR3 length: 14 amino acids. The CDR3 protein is CASSQDPSGNTIYF. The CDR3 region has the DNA TGTGCCAGCAGCCAAGACCCCTCTGGAAACACCATATATTTT.

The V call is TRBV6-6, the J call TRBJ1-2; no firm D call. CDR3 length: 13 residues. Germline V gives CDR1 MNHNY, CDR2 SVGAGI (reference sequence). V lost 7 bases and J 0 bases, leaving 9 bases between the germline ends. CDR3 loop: CASTPRPNYGYTF. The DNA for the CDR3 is TGTGCCAGCACCCCAAGGCCTAACTATGGCTACACCTTC.

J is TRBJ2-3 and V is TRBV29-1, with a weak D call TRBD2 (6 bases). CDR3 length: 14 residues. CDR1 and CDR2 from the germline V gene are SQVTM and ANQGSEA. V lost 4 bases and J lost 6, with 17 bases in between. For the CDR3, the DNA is TGCAGCGTTGGCCGGGACTCCTCGGGGGATACGCAGTATTTT. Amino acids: CSVGRDSSGDTQYF.

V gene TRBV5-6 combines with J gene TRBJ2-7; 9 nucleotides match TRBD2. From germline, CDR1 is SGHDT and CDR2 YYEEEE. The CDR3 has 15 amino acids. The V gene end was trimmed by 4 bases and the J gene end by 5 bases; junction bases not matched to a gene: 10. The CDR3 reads CASSETGTSIHEQYF. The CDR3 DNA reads TGTGCCAGCAGCGAAACCGGGACTAGCATCCACGAGCAGTACTTC. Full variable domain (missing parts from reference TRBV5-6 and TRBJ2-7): DAGVTQSPTHLIKTRGQQVTLRCSPKSGHDTVSWYQQALGQGPQFIFQYYEEEERQRGNFPDRFSGHQFPNYSSELNVNALLLGDSALYLCASSETGTSIHEQYFGPGTRLTVT.

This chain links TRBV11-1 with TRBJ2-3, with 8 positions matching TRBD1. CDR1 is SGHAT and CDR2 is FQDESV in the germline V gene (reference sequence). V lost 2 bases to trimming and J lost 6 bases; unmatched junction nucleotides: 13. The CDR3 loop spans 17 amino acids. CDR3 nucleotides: TGTGCCAGCAGCTTAAAGCTAACAACAGGGGGATGGGATACGCAGTATTTT. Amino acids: CASSLKLTTGGWDTQYF. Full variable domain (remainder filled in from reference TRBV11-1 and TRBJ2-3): EAEVAQSPRYKITEKSQAVAFWCDPISGHATLYWYRQILGQGPELLVQFQDESVVDDSQLPKDRFSAERLKGVDSTLKIQPAELGDSAMYLCASSLKLTTGGWDTQYFGPGTRLTVL.

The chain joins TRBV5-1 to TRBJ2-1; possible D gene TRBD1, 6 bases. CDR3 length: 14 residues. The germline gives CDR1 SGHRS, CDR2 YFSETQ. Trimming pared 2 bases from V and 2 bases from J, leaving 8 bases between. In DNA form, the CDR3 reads TGCGCCAGCAGCTTAGGACAGCCCTACAATGAGCAGTTCTTC. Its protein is CASSLGQPYNEQFF. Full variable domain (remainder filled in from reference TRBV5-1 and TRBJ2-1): KAGVTQTPRYLIKTRGQQVTLSCSPISGHRSVSWYQQTPGQGLQFLFEYFSETQRNKGNFPGRFSGRQFSNSRSEMNVSTLELGDSALYLCASSLGQPYNEQFFGPGTRLTVL.

In nucleotides, the CDR3 is TGTGCTAGTGGCCCGATCGGAGGACTCTCCACAGATACGCAGTATTTT. It translates to CASGPIGGLSTDTQYF. J is TRBJ2-3 and V is TRBV12-5, with D possibly TRBD2 on 5 matching bases. V was cut by 6 bases and J by 2 bases, with 18 bases left in between. Germline V gene lookup returns CDR1 LGHNT and CDR2 FRNRAP. The CDR3 has 16 residues.

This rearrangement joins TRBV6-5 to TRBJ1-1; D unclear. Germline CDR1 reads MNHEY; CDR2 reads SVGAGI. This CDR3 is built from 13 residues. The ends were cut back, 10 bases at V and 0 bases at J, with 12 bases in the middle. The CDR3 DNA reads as TGTGCCACCCACCCGGACGTGAACACTGAAGCTTTCTTT. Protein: CATHPDVNTEAFF.

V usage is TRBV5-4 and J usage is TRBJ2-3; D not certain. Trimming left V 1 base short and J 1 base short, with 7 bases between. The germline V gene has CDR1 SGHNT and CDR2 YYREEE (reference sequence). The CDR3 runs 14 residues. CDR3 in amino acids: CASSLKSGTDTQYF. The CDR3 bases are TGTGCCAGCAGCTTGAAAAGCGGCACAGATACGCAGTATTTT.

This CDR3 is CASSFGQTYSPLHF. CDR3 coding DNA: TGTGCCAGCAGCTTCGGACAGACGTATTCACCCCTCCACTTT. J is TRBJ1-6 and V is TRBV11-2; D is possibly TRBD1 (6 bases). V was cut by 3 bases and J by 8 bases, with 11 bases left in between. The germline V gene encodes CDR1 SGHAT and CDR2 FQNNGV. There are 14 residues in the CDR3.

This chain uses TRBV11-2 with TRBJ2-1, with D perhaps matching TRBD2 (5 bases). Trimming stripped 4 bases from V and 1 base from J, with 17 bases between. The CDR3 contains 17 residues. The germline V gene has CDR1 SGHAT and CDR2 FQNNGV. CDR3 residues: CASSSREGGESYNEQFF. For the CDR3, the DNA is TGTGCCAGCAGCTCCAGAGAGGGTGGTGAGTCCTACAATGAGCAGTTCTTC.

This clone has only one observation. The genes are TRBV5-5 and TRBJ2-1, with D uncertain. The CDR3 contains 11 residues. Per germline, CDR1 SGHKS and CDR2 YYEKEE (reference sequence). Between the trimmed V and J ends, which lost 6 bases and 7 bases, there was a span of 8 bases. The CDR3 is CASTGGNEQFF. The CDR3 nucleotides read TGTGCCAGCACGGGTGGGAATGAGCAGTTCTTC.

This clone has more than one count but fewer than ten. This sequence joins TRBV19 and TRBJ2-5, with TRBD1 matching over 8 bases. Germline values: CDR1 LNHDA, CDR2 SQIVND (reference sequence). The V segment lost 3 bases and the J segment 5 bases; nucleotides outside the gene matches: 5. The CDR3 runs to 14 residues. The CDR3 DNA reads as TGTGCCAGTAGTATCGGCAGGGGGCGGGAGACCCAGTACTTC. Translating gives CASSIGRGRETQYF.

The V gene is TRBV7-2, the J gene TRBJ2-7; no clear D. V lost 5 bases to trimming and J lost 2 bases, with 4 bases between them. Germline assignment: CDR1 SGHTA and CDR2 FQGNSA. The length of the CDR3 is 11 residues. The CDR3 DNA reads TGTGCCAGCAGCCGAACCTACGAGCAGTACTTC. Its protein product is CASSRTYEQYF. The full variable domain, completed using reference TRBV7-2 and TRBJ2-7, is GAGVSQSPSNKVTEKGKDVELRCDPISGHTALYWYRQSLGQGLEFLIYFQGNSAPDKSGLPSDRFSAERTGGSVSTLTIQRTQQEDSAVYLCASSRTYEQYFGPGTRLTVT.

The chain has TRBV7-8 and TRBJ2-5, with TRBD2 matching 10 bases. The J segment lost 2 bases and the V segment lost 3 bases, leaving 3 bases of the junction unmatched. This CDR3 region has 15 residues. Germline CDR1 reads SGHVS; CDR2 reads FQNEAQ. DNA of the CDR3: TGTGCCAGCAGCTTGGGACTAGCGCCACAAGAGACCCAGTACTTC. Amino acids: CASSLGLAPQETQYF.

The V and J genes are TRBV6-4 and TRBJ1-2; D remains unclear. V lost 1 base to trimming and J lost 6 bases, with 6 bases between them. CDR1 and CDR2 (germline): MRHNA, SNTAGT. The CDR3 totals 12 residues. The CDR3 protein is CASSDYGDGYTF. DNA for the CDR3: TGTGCCAGCAGTGACTACGGCGATGGCTACACCTTC.